This T cell receptor (beta chain) was captured in a study of blood T cell repertoires in COVID-19. Across the whole study: COVID-19 samples from acute and convalescent phases originated in the United States, Italy and Spain. T cells, B-cell-depleted T cells, or PBMCs provided the cDNA or gDNA that served as material.

Per the original data handling: How many nucleated cells were present was estimated from reference gene primer amplification. The method was immunoSEQ multiplex PCR; TCRdb's version includes in-frame clones alone and lacks a portion of them. D and trimming were read from the DNA, whereas the V and J calls and clone size are those reported in that table. The table shows approximately 220,000 clones, with 86% occurring only once. The CDR3 extends over 18 amino acids. The V gene lost 5 bases and the J gene lost 0 bases, with 22 bases spanning the gap. The germline CDR1 and CDR2 sequences are MGHRA and YSYEKL.

The TCR originated in a man aged 50-60 years with acute or convalescent COVID-19. The V call is TRBV4-1, the J call TRBJ1-1; no definite D call. What was sequenced was peripheral blood. DNA for the CDR3: TGCGCCAGCAGCGTCCGGGGTAAGGATTTATTCATGAACACTGAAGCTTTCTTT. Translated, it gives CASSVRGKDLFMNTEAFF.